These 24 T cell receptor beta chains were all obtained from the same sample, sequenced in a study of radiotherapy plus CTLA-4 blockade in lung cancer. Assay: immunoSEQ multiplex PCR; the TCRdb copy retains only in-frame clones and omits some. The sample consists of 85,000 to 90,000 clones, more than 75% of them appearing once. The material sequenced was peripheral blood, taken from a patient treated with radiotherapy plus ipilimumab. These receptors came from a human donor with non-small cell lung cancer that progressed on radiotherapy plus ipilimumab.

The rearrangement links TRBV19 to TRBJ2-7, with 7 bases fitting TRBD2. Germline values: CDR1 LNHDA, CDR2 SQIVND (reference sequence). The CDR3 covers 15 residues. V gave up 1 base and J gave up 0 bases; unmatched junction bases: 3. CDR3 DNA sequence: TGTGCCAGTAGTATAGGGGAGGGCCCCTCCTACGAGCAGTACTTC. Residues: CASSIGEGPSYEQYF.

This clone was detected a few times. The rearrangement uses TRBV4-1 and TRBJ1-5; tentatively, D is TRBD1 (6 bases). The V end lost 4 bases, the J end lost 2 bases, and 15 bases lay between the germline ends. The CDR3 loop spans 16 amino acids. CDR1 MGHRA and CDR2 YSYEKL come from the germline V gene. Here the CDR3 reads CASSPHQQGGNQPQHF. CDR3 bases: TGCGCCAGCAGCCCACACCAACAGGGTGGCAATCAGCCCCAGCATTTT.

This chain uses TRBV5-6 with TRBJ1-5, with 7 bases fitting TRBD1. In germline, CDR1 is SGHDT, CDR2 YYEEEE. CDR3 size: 16 residues. J lost 1 base, V lost 2 bases, and 6 bases had no gene match. The CDR3 bases are TGTGCCAGCAGCTTAGCCGGGACAGCAAGCAATCAGCCCCAGCATTTT. Translating it yields CASSLAGTASNQPQHF.

The rearrangement links TRBV6-1 to TRBJ2-7; 8 bases are a match to TRBD1. V dropped 8 bases and J dropped 3; count of bases not matched to a gene: 6. Per germline, CDR1 MNHNS and CDR2 SASEGT. The CDR3 is 13 residues long. CDR3 coding DNA: TGTGCCAGCCGGGACAGGAGGGACTACGAGCAGTACTTC. It translates to CASRDRRDYEQYF.

The chain is built from TRBV5-4 and TRBJ2-2, with D unclear. CDR3 length: 15 residues. With 2 bases removed from V and 1 base from J, the gap between germline ends came to 9 bases. Germline CDR1 reads SGHNT; CDR2 reads YYREEE (reference sequence). CDR3 residues: CASSFGTGNTGELFF. The CDR3 region has the DNA TGTGCCAGCAGCTTTGGAACGGGGAACACCGGGGAGCTGTTTTTT.

The rearrangement uses TRBV7-2 and TRBJ2-1; D tentatively fits TRBD1 or TRBD2 (5 bases each). The CDR3 runs to 12 residues. Trimming shortened V by 7 bases and J by 8 bases, and 12 bases separated the two germline ends. Germline V gene data show CDR1 as SGHTA and CDR2 as FQGNSA. For the CDR3, the DNA is TGTGCCAGCAACAATAGAGGGGATGAGCAGTTCTTC. Protein product: CASNNRGDEQFF. The full variable domain, with the rest looked up from reference TRBV7-2 and TRBJ2-1, is GAGVSQSPSNKVTEKGKDVELRCDPISGHTALYWYRQSLGQGLEFLIYFQGNSAPDKSGLPSDRFSAERTGGSVSTLTIQRTQQEDSAVYLCASNNRGDEQFFGPGTRLTVL.

The chain combines TRBV25-1 with TRBJ1-1, with 8 bases that match TRBD1. Germline V gives CDR1 MGHDK, CDR2 SYGVNS. The CDR3 consists of 15 residues. After removal of 0 bases from V and 6 bases from J, the junction contained 6 bases not matched to a gene. The CDR3 sequence: CASSEYGGQGPEAFF. CDR3 nucleotides: TGTGCCAGCAGTGAATATGGAGGACAGGGCCCTGAAGCTTTCTTT. Variable domain in full (rest from reference TRBV25-1 and TRBJ1-1): EADIYQTPRYLVIGTGKKITLECSQTMGHDKMYWYQQDPGMELHLIHYSYGVNSTEKGDLSSESTVSRIRTEHFPLTLESARPSHTSQYLCASSEYGGQGPEAFFGQGTRLTVV.

The chain links TRBV6-1 to TRBJ1-1, with D perhaps matching TRBD1 (5 bases). This CDR3 spans 13 amino acids. The V and J ends lost 0 bases and 5 bases respectively, with 7 bases between them. Germline values: CDR1 MNHNS, CDR2 SASEGT. The CDR3 loop is CASSEAGPTEAFF. CDR3 nucleotides: TGTGCCAGCAGTGAAGCGGGGCCGACTGAAGCTTTCTTT.

The chain links TRBV12-5 to TRBJ1-3; possible D gene TRBD1, 6 bases. Germline V lookup: CDR1 LGHNT, CDR2 FRNRAP. The CDR3 spans 14 residues. Deletions cut 5 bases from V and 9 bases from J, with 17 bases between. The CDR3: CASGNRDTGPTIYF. The CDR3 nucleotides are TGTGCTAGTGGTAACCGGGACACGGGTCCCACCATATATTTT. Supplemented by reference TRBV12-5 and TRBJ1-3, the full variable domain reads DARVTQTPRHKVTEMGQEVTMRCQPILGHNTVFWYRQTMMQGLELLAYFRNRAPLDDSGMPKDRFSAEMPDATLATLKIQPSEPRDSAVYFCASGNRDTGPTIYFGEGSWLTVV.

The chain couples TRBV19 to TRBJ2-7, with 7 bases matching TRBD1. Trimming at V came to 1 base and at J to 3 bases, leaving 3 bases not matched to a gene. This CDR3 has 14 amino acids. Germline V lookup: CDR1 LNHDA, CDR2 SQIVND (reference sequence). The CDR3 protein is CASSIGRDSYEQYF. In DNA form, the CDR3 reads TGTGCCAGTAGTATAGGCAGGGACAGCTACGAGCAGTACTTC.

The chain is built from TRBV4-3 and TRBJ1-5; perhaps TRBD1 as D (5 bases). V lost 0 bases and J lost 7, with 13 bases in between. Germline lookup yields CDR1 LGHNA and CDR2 YSLEER. This CDR3 has 15 residues. CDR3 sequence (DNA): TGCGCCAGCAGCCAAGACCCGGGGCCCGGGCAGCCCCAGCATTTT. Translation: CASSQDPGPGQPQHF.

The gene calls are TRBV29-1 and TRBJ2-7; D possibly uses TRBD1 or TRBD2 (7 bases each). Germline V gives CDR1 SQVTM, CDR2 ANQGSEA. Trimming cost V 7 bases and J 6 bases, with 16 bases left between them. This CDR3 is built from 12 residues. The DNA for the CDR3 is TGCAGCGGGCGGGGGTACAGGGGCGAGCAGTACTTC. This sequence encodes CSGRGYRGEQYF.

The chain links TRBV6-1 to TRBJ2-7; 14 bases agree with TRBD2. This CDR3 has 16 amino acids. V trimming: 4 bases; J trimming: 6 bases; junction bases outside the gene matches: 8. Germline CDR1 MNHNS, CDR2 SASEGT. CDR3 nucleotide sequence: TGTGCCAGCAGTGCCCGACTAGCGGGAGGGCCGGTCGAGCAGTACTTC. Translating gives CASSARLAGGPVEQYF.

In this sample, this clone turned up a few times. The chain carries TRBV18 and TRBJ1-1; no firm D call. CDR3 length equals 15 residues. V lost 0 bases to trimming and J lost 2 bases, with 10 bases between them. CDR1 KGHSH and CDR2 LQKENI come from the germline V gene. CDR3 sequence reads: CASSPPLNRNTEAFF. CDR3 DNA sequence: TGTGCCAGCTCACCACCTCTAAACCGTAACACTGAAGCTTTCTTT.

V is TRBV7-9 and J is TRBJ2-2, with a tentative D call TRBD1 (6 bases). The germline CDR1 and CDR2 sequences are SEHNR and FQNEAQ (reference sequence). The V end was cut by 9 bases, the J end by 4 bases, with 15 bases between. CDR3 size: 14 residues. CDR3 sequence: CAREETGLTGELFF. CDR3 in DNA: TGTGCCAGGGAGGAGACAGGACTCACCGGGGAGCTGTTTTTT.

The chain uses TRBV7-2 and TRBJ2-3; 7 positions agree with TRBD2. V lost 5 bases and J lost 4; bases outside the gene matches: 6. The CDR3 is 14 residues long. Germline V gene sequence: CDR1 SGHTA, CDR2 FQGNSA. Here the CDR3 reads CASSQQTSSDTQYF. The DNA for the CDR3 is TGTGCCAGCAGCCAACAGACTAGCTCAGATACGCAGTATTTT.

The chain has TRBV5-1 and TRBJ2-2; D gene ambiguous. Trimming took 2 bases from V and 1 from J, leaving 6 bases between them. Germline CDR1 reads SGHRS; CDR2 reads YFSETQ. The CDR3 totals 14 residues. This CDR3 reads CASSFNGNTGELFF. The DNA for the CDR3 is TGCGCCAGCAGCTTCAATGGGAACACCGGGGAGCTGTTTTTT.

V usage is TRBV28 and J usage is TRBJ2-1; 10 nucleotides line up with TRBD2. The CDR3 contains 15 residues. CDR1 is MDHEN, CDR2 SYDVKM, per germline. V shed 11 bases, J shed 8 bases, and the junction held 15 bases outside the gene matches. The CDR3 reads CAAIPSGGAEDEQFF. The CDR3 DNA reads as TGTGCCGCCATACCAAGCGGGGGGGCGGAGGATGAGCAGTTCTTC.

The chain joins TRBV19 to TRBJ2-1, with D perhaps matching TRBD1 or TRBD2 (6 bases each). The V end was cut by 6 bases, the J end by 4 bases, with 19 bases between. Germline V gene sequence: CDR1 LNHDA, CDR2 SQIVND (reference sequence). The CDR3 totals 16 residues. The CDR3 DNA reads as TGTGCCAGTAGGACCGACGGGGGCTTCTCGTACAATGAGCAGTTCTTC. Its translation is CASRTDGGFSYNEQFF.

The V and J genes are TRBV7-9 and TRBJ2-3; D is possibly TRBD1 or TRBD2 (6 bases each). Trimming removed 3 bases at V and 4 bases at J, with 14 bases between. The CDR3 runs to 15 residues. In germline, CDR1 is SEHNR, CDR2 FQNEAQ (reference sequence). The CDR3 sequence is CASSFGGGPSDTQYF. The DNA for the CDR3 is TGTGCCAGCAGCTTCGGAGGGGGGCCCTCAGATACGCAGTATTTT.

This chain links TRBV6-6 with TRBJ2-1; D gene unclear. This CDR3 has 9 amino acids. Trimming stripped 5 bases from V and 15 bases from J, with 8 bases between. CDR1 is MNHNY, CDR2 SVGAGI, per germline (reference sequence). CDR3 residues: CASSENRFF. DNA of the CDR3: TGTGCCAGCAGTGAAAATAGGTTCTTC.

J is TRBJ1-2 and V is TRBV27, with D unresolved. Per germline, CDR1 MNHEY and CDR2 SMNVEV (reference sequence). The V end lost 2 bases, the J end lost 4 bases, and 11 bases lay between the germline ends. This CDR3 is built from 14 residues. Here the CDR3 reads CASSLNVGSYGYTF. The CDR3 nucleotides read TGTGCCAGCAGTTTAAATGTGGGGAGCTATGGCTACACCTTC.

V is TRBV10-3 and J is TRBJ2-5; D gene ambiguous. V was pared by 6 bases and J by 5 bases, with 13 bases between. Germline V gene lookup returns CDR1 ENHRY and CDR2 SYGVKD. CDR3 size: 13 residues. The CDR3 coding sequence is TGTGCCATCAGCATTAACACAAAGGAGACCCAGTACTTC. Translation: CAISINTKETQYF.

The J gene is TRBJ2-3, the V gene TRBV6-5, with a weak D call TRBD1 (5 bases). V was clipped by 4 bases and J by 1 base, with 12 bases between them. From germline, CDR1 is MNHEY and CDR2 SVGAGI. The CDR3 is 15 residues long. CDR3 bases: TGTGCCAGCAGTTCCAGACAGACTCGCACAGATACGCAGTATTTT. It specifies CASSSRQTRTDTQYF.